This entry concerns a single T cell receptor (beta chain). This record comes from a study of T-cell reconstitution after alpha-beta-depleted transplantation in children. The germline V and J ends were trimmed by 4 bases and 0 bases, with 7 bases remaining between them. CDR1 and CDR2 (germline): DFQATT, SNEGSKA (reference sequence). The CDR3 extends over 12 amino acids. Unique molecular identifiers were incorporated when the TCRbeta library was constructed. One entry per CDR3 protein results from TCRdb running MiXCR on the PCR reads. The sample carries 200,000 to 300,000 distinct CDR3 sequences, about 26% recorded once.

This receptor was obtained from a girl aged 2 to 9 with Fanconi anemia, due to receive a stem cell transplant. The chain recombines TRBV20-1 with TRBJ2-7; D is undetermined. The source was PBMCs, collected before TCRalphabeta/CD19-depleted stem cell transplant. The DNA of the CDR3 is TGCAGTGCTATTAACAGCTCCTACGAGCAGTACTTC. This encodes CSAINSSYEQYF.